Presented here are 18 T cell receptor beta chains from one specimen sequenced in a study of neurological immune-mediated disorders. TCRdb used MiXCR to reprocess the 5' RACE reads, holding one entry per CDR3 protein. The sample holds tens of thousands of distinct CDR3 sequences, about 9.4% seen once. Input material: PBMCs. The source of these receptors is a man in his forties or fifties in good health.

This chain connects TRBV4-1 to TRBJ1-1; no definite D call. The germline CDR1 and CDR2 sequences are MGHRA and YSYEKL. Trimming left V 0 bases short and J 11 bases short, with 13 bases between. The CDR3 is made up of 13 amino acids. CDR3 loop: CASSQDAWAGAFF. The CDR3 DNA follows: TGCGCCAGCAGCCAAGATGCCTGGGCAGGCGCTTTCTTT.

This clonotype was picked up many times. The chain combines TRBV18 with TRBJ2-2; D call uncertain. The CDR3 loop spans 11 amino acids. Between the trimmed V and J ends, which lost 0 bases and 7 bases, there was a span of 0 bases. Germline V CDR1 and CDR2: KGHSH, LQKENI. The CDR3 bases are TGTGCCAGCTCACCACCCGGGGAGCTGTTTTTT. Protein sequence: CASSPPGELFF. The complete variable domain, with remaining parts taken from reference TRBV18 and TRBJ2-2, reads NAGVMQNPRHLVRRRGQEARLRCSPMKGHSHVYWYRQLPEEGLKFMVYLQKENIIDESGMPKERFSAEFPKEGPSILRIQQVVRGDSAAYFCASSPPGELFFGEGSRLTVL.

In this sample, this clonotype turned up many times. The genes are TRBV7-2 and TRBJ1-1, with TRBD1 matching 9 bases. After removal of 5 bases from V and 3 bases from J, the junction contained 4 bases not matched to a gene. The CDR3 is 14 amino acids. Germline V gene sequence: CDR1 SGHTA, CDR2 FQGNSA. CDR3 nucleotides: TGTGCCAGCAGCCGACGGACAGGGGACACTGAAGCTTTCTTT. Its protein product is CASSRRTGDTEAFF.

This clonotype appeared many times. In DNA form, the CDR3 reads TGTGCCAGCAGCCAAGAGAGGGTTACGCAGTATTTT. Translated, it gives CASSQERVTQYF. The rearrangement links TRBV3-1 to TRBJ2-3; weak D call: TRBD2 (5 bases). The CDR3 loop spans 12 amino acids. The germline V gene encodes CDR1 LGHDT and CDR2 YNNKEL (reference sequence). Trimming removed 0 bases from V and 8 bases from J, with 6 bases in between.

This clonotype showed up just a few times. The CDR3: CASSAPSDNQPQHF. CDR3 coding DNA: TGTGCCAGCAGCGCCCCATCTGACAATCAGCCCCAGCATTTT. This chain uses TRBV7-9 with TRBJ1-5; D call uncertain. Germline V gene lookup returns CDR1 SEHNR and CDR2 FQNEAQ (reference sequence). The V end was cut by 5 bases, the J end by 3 bases, with 11 bases between. CDR3 size: 14 residues. Filled out from reference TRBV7-9 and TRBJ1-5, the complete variable domain reads DTGVSQNPRHKITKRGQNVTFRCDPISEHNRLYWYRQTLGQGPEFLTYFQNEAQLEKSRLLSDRFSAERPKGSFSTLEIQRTEQGDSAMYLCASSAPSDNQPQHFGDGTRLSIL.

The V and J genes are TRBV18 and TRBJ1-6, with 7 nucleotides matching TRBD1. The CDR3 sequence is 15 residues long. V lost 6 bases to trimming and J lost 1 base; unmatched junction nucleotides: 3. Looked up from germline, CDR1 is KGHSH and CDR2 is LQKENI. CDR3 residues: CASSEGASYNSPLHF. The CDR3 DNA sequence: TGTGCCAGCTCGGAGGGGGCGTCCTATAATTCACCCCTCCACTTT.

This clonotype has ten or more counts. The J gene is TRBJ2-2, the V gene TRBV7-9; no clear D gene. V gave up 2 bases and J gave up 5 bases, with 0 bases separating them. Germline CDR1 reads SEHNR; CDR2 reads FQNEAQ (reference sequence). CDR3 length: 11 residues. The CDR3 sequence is CASSLTGELFF. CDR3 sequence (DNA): TGTGCCAGCAGCTTAACCGGGGAGCTGTTTTTT.

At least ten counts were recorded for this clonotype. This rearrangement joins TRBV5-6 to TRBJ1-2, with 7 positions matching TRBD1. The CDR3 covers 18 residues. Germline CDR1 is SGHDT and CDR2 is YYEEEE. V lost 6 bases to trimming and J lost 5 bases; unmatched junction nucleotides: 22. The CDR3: CASTRAGGGGLLLYGYTF. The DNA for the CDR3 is TGTGCCAGCACCAGAGCCGGAGGGGGCGGGTTACTGCTTTATGGCTACACCTTC. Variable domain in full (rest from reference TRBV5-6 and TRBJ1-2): DAGVTQSPTHLIKTRGQQVTLRCSPKSGHDTVSWYQQALGQGPQFIFQYYEEEERQRGNFPDRFSGHQFPNYSSELNVNALLLGDSALYLCASTRAGGGGLLLYGYTFGSGTRLTVV.

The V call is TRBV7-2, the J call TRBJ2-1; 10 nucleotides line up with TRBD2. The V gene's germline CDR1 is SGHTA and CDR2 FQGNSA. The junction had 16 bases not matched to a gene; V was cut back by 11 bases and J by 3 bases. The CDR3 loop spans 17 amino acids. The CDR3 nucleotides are TGTGCCCTCAGCTTAGGTGCTAGCGGGGGATTCTACAATGAGCAGTTCTTC. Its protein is CALSLGASGGFYNEQFF.

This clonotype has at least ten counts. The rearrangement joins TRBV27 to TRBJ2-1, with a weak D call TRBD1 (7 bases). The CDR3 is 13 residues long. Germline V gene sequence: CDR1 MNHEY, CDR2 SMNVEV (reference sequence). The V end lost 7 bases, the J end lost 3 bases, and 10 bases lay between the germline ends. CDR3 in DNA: TGTGCCAGCACTCAGGGGGGCTACAATGAGCAGTTCTTC. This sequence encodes CASTQGGYNEQFF.

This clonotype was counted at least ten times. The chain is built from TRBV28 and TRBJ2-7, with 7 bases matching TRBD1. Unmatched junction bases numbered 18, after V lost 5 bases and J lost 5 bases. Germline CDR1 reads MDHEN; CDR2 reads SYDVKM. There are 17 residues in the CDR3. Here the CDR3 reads CASSPYLTGYRLNEQYF. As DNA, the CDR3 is TGTGCCAGCAGTCCATACCTGACAGGGTATAGACTAAACGAGCAGTACTTC.

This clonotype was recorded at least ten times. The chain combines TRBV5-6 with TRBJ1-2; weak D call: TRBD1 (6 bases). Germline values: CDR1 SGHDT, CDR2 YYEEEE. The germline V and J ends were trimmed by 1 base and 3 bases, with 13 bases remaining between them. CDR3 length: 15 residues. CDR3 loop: CASSLLSAGDYGYTF. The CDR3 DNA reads TGTGCCAGCAGCTTGTTATCGGCAGGGGACTATGGCTACACCTTC. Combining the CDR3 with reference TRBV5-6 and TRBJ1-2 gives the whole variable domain DAGVTQSPTHLIKTRGQQVTLRCSPKSGHDTVSWYQQALGQGPQFIFQYYEEEERQRGNFPDRFSGHQFPNYSSELNVNALLLGDSALYLCASSLLSAGDYGYTFGSGTRLTVV.

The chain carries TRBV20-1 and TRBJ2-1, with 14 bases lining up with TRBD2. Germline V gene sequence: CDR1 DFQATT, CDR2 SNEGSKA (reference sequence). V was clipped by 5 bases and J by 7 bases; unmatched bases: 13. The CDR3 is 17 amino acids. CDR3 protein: CSALGLAGEASRNEQFF. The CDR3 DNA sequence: TGCAGTGCTTTGGGACTAGCGGGAGAAGCTAGCAGGAATGAGCAGTTCTTC.

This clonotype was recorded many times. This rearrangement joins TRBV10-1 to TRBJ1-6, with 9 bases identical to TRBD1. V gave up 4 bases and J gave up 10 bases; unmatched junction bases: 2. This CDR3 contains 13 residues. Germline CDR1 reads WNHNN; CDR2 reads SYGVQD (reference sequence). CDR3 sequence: CASSGTGDSPLHF. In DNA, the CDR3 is TGCGCCAGCAGTGGGACAGGGGACTCACCCCTCCACTTT.

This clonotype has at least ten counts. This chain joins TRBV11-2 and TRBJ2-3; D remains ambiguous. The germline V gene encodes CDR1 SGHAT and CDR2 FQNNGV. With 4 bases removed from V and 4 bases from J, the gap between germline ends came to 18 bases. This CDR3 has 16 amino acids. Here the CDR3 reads CASSWSRMRGADTQYF. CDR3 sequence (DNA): TGTGCCAGCAGCTGGTCACGGATGCGTGGGGCAGATACGCAGTATTTT. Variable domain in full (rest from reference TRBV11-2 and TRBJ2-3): EAGVAQSPRYKIIEKRQSVAFWCNPISGHATLYWYQQILGQGPKLLIQFQNNGVVDDSQLPKDRFSAERLKGVDSTLKIQPAKLEDSAVYLCASSWSRMRGADTQYFGPGTRLTVL.

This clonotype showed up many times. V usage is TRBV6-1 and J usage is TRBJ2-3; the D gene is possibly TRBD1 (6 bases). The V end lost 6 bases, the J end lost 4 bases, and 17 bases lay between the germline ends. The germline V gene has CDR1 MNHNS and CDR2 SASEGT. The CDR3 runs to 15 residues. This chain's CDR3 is CASRPQGFGADTQYF. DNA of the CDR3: TGTGCCAGCAGGCCGCAGGGGTTTGGCGCAGATACGCAGTATTTT.

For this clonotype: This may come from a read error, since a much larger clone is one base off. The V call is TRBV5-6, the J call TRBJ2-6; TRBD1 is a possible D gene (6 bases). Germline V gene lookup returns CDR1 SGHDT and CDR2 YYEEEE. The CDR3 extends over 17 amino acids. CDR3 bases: TGTTCCAGCAGCTTTGGCAGGGGATCCTCTGGGGCCAACGTCCTGACTTTC. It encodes CSSSFGRGSSGANVLTF.

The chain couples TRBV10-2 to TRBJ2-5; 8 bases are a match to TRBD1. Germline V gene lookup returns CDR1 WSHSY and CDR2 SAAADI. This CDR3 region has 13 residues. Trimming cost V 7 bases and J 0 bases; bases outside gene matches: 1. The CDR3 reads CASTDRDQETQYF. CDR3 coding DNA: TGCGCCAGCACGGACAGGGACCAAGAGACCCAGTACTTC.